One and the same sample provided the 14 T cell receptor beta chains below, sequenced in a study of graft-versus-host responses after intestinal transplantation. Sequenced by immunoSEQ multiplex PCR; TCRdb stores in-frame clones only, minus some. The sample shows approximately 14,000 clones, around 94% of them seen only once. The source was PBMCs, collected 9 days after transplant. Receptors originate from a human patient who received an intestinal transplant, so some T cells may come from the graft donor.

The chain recombines TRBV4-2 with TRBJ2-7; D not certain. Germline V gives CDR1 LGHNA, CDR2 YNFKEQ. V lost 3 bases and J 6 bases, leaving 12 bases between the germline ends. The CDR3 has 13 residues. The DNA for the CDR3 is TGTGCCAGCAGCCACCGTCTATCCATCGAGCAGTACTTC. Translated, it gives CASSHRLSIEQYF.

The rearrangement joins TRBV19 to TRBJ2-7; 7 bases fit TRBD1. Germline assignment: CDR1 LNHDA and CDR2 SQIVND (reference sequence). V gave up 5 bases and J gave up 1 base; unmatched junction bases: 2. The CDR3 sequence is 13 residues long. CDR3 in amino acids: CASSAGGSYEQYF. The CDR3 bases are TGTGCCAGTAGTGCAGGGGGTTCCTACGAGCAGTACTTC.

The rearrangement uses TRBV28 and TRBJ1-1; no definite D call. There are 13 residues in the CDR3. The germline CDR1 and CDR2 sequences are MDHEN and SYDVKM. V lost 5 bases and J lost 10, with 17 bases in between. DNA for the CDR3: TGTGCCAGCAGTGCCCCCTGGGAGAAGGGAGCTTTCTTT. Amino acid sequence: CASSAPWEKGAFF.

The genes are TRBV19 and TRBJ2-1, with D uncertain. Germline loops: CDR1 LNHDA, CDR2 SQIVND (reference sequence). The CDR3 has 16 residues. V lost 3 bases and J 3 bases, leaving 15 bases between the germline ends. CDR3 sequence (DNA): TGTGCCAGTAGTATCCATAGGTTTGACGACTACAATGAGCAGTTCTTC. Translated, it gives CASSIHRFDDYNEQFF.

The genes are TRBV5-4 and TRBJ2-1; D uncertain. This CDR3 contains 14 residues. Germline V CDR1 and CDR2: SGHNT, YYREEE (reference sequence). V dropped 3 bases and J dropped 0 bases, with 7 bases sitting between them. The CDR3 DNA is TGTGCCAGCAGCTCGGCTAGCTCCTACAATGAGCAGTTCTTC. It codes for CASSSASSYNEQFF.

J is TRBJ2-3 and V is TRBV27; TRBD2 agrees at 15 bases. Trimming cost V 6 bases and J 6 bases; bases outside gene matches: 16. The CDR3 is 19 residues long. Per the germline V gene, CDR1 is MNHEY and CDR2 is SMNVEV (reference sequence). CDR3 sequence: CASSYSLRTSGREADTQYF. The DNA of the CDR3 is TGTGCCAGCAGCTATTCCCTCCGGACTAGCGGGAGGGAGGCGGATACGCAGTATTTT.

The chain uses TRBV27 and TRBJ1-2, with D maybe TRBD1 (5 bases). With 5 bases removed from V and 4 bases from J, the gap between germline ends came to 17 bases. The CDR3 is made up of 15 amino acids. In germline, CDR1 is MNHEY, CDR2 SMNVEV (reference sequence). Here the CDR3 DNA reads TGTGCCAGCAGTGCAAGTCAGGGCTGGGGCTATGGCTACACCTTC. Encoded protein: CASSASQGWGYGYTF.

This sequence joins TRBV7-9 and TRBJ2-5, with unresolved D. TRBJ2-7 matches the DNA end more closely, so the J call is doubtful. CDR1 and CDR2 (germline): SEHNR, FQNEAQ (reference sequence). The CDR3 length is 13 residues. The CDR3 DNA sequence: TGTGCCAGCAGCTCGGACGTGTCCTACGAGCAGTACTTC. It codes for CASSSDVSYEQYF.

The rearrangement uses TRBV5-6 and TRBJ1-2; 11 nucleotides match TRBD1. CDR3 length: 15 residues. Germline V gives CDR1 SGHDT, CDR2 YYEEEE. V shed 4 bases and J 4 bases; nucleotides not matched to a gene: 6. CDR3 loop: CASSDRTGGIYGYTF. In nucleotides, the CDR3 is TGTGCCAGCAGCGATCGGACAGGGGGCATCTATGGCTACACCTTC.

The chain joins TRBV5-1 to TRBJ2-7, with a possible D match to TRBD2 (6 bases). V was cut by 2 bases and J by 5 bases, with 17 bases left in between. The germline CDR1 and CDR2 sequences are SGHRS and YFSETQ. The CDR3 has 15 amino acids. The CDR3 nucleotides read TGCGCCAGCAGCTTTCGGTACGGGAGTATGGACGAGCAGTACTTC. Protein: CASSFRYGSMDEQYF.

The chain links TRBV27 to TRBJ1-2; D is undetermined. Germline CDR1 is MNHEY and CDR2 is SMNVEV (reference sequence). Trimming took off 2 bases at V and 8 bases at J, with 9 bases between the two ends. CDR3 length: 12 residues. CDR3 DNA sequence: TGTGCCAGCAGTTTAGCCGGGGTAGGCTACACCTTC. Translation gives CASSLAGVGYTF.

The V call is TRBV28, the J call TRBJ2-7; D tentatively fits TRBD1 or TRBD2 (5 bases each). The V and J ends lost 8 bases and 2 bases respectively, with 7 bases between them. CDR3 length equals 11 residues. Germline loops: CDR1 MDHEN, CDR2 SYDVKM. In DNA, the CDR3 is TGTGCCAGCGGGGGAACCTACGAGCAGTACTTC. Its protein product is CASGGTYEQYF. The full variable domain, its missing parts supplied by reference TRBV28 and TRBJ2-7, is DVKVTQSSRYLVKRTGEKVFLECVQDMDHENMFWYRQDPGLGLRLIYFSYDVKMKEKGDIPEGYSVSREKKERFSLILESASTNQTSMYLCASGGTYEQYFGPGTRLTVT.

J is TRBJ2-7 and V is TRBV10-3; TRBD2 might be the D (6 bases). The germline V and J ends were trimmed by 9 bases and 1 base, with 13 bases remaining between them. This CDR3 spans 13 amino acids. Germline-derived CDR1 and CDR2 are ENHRY and SYGVKD. The CDR3 here is CAISSGESYEQYF. Here the CDR3 DNA reads TGTGCCATTAGTAGCGGTGAGTCCTACGAGCAGTACTTC.

This rearrangement joins TRBV29-1 to TRBJ2-1; no reliable D call. CDR3 size: 14 residues. The V and J ends lost 1 base and 9 bases respectively, with 16 bases between them. Germline lookup yields CDR1 SQVTM and CDR2 ANQGSEA. CDR3 residues: CSVEAWTSRGEQFF. CDR3 nucleotides: TGCAGCGTTGAAGCTTGGACGTCCAGAGGTGAGCAGTTCTTC.